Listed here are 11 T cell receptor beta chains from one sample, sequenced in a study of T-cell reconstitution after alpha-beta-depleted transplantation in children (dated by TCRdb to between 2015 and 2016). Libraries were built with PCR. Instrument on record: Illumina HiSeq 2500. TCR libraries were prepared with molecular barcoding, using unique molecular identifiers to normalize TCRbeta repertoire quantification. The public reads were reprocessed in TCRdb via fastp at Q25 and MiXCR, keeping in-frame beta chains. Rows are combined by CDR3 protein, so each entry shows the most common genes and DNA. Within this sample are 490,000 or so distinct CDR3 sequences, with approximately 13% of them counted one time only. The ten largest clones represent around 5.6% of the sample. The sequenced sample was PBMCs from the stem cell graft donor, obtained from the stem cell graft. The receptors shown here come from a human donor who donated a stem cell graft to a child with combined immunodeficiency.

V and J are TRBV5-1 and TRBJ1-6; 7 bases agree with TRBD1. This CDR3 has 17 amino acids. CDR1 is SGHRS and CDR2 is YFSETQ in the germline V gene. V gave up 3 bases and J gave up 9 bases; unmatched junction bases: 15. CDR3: CASSWGRDRRKASPLHF. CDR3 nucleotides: TGCGCCAGCAGCTGGGGCCGGGACAGACGAAAAGCTTCACCCCTCCACTTT.

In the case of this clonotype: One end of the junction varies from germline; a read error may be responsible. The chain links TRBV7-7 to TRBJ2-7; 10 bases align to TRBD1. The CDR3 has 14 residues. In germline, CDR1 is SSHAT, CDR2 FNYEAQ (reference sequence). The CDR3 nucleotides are TGTGCTAGCAGCTTCGGGACAGGGGCCGACGAGCAGTACTTC. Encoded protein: CASSFGTGADEQYF.

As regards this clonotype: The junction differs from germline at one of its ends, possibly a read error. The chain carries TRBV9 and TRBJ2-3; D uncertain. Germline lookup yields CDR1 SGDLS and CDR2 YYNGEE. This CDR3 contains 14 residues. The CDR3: CDSSVAVGTDTQYF. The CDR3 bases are TGTGACAGCAGCGTAGCCGTAGGGACAGATACGCAGTATTTT.

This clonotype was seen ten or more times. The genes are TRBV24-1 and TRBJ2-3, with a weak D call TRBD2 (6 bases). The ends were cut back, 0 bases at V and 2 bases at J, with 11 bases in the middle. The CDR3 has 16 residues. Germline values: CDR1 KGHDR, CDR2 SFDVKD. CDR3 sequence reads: CATSDLSGASTDTQYF. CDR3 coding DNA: TGTGCCACCAGTGATTTGTCGGGAGCTTCCACAGATACGCAGTATTTT.

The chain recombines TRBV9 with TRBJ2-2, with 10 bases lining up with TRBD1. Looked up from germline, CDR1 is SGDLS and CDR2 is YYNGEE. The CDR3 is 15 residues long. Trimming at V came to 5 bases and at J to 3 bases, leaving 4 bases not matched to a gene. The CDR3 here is CASRAGTGDTGELFF. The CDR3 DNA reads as TGTGCCAGCAGAGCCGGGACAGGGGACACCGGGGAGCTGTTTTTT.

The CDR3 sequence is CASSLVMVAGAYNEQFF. The CDR3 nucleotides are TGCGCCAGCAGCTTGGTTATGGTAGCGGGAGCCTACAATGAGCAGTTCTTC. The rearrangement joins TRBV5-1 to TRBJ2-1; 9 bases are a match to TRBD2. Losses at the gene ends were 0 bases for V and 2 bases for J; bases not matched to a gene: 6. The germline V gene encodes CDR1 SGHRS and CDR2 YFSETQ. The CDR3 runs to 17 residues. The whole variable domain, filled in from reference TRBV5-1 and TRBJ2-1, reads KAGVTQTPRYLIKTRGQQVTLSCSPISGHRSVSWYQQTPGQGLQFLFEYFSETQRNKGNFPGRFSGRQFSNSRSEMNVSTLELGDSALYLCASSLVMVAGAYNEQFFGPGTRLTVL.

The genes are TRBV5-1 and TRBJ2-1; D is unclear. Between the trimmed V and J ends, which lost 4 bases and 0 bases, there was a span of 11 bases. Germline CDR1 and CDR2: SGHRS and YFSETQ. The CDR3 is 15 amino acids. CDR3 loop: CASSPGSSSYNEQFF. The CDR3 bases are TGCGCCAGCAGCCCCGGGTCCTCCTCCTACAATGAGCAGTTCTTC.

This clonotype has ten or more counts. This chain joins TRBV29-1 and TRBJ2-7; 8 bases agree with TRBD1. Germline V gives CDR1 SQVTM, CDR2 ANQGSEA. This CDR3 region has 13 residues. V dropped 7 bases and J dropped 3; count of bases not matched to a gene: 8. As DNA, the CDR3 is TGCAGCGCCCAGGACAGGGCGGGCTACGAGCAGTACTTC. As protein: CSAQDRAGYEQYF.

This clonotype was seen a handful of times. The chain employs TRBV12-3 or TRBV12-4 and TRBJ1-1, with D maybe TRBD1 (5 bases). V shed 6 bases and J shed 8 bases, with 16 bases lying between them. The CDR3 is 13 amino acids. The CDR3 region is CASSLDISPEAFF. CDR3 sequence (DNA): TGTGCCAGCAGCCTGGACATCAGCCCGGAAGCTTTCTTT.

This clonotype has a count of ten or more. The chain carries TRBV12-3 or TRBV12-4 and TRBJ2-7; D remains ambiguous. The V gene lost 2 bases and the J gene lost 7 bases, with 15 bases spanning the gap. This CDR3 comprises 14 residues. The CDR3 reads CASSLSPSASEQYF. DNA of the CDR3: TGTGCCAGCAGTTTATCCCCCAGTGCTTCTGAGCAGTACTTC.

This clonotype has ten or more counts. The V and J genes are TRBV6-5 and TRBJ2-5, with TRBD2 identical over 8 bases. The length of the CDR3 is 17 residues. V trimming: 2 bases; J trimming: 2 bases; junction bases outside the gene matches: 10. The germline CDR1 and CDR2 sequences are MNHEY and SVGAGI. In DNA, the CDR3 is TGTGCCAGCAGTTACCGTATCTCGAGCGGGGGACAAGAGACCCAGTACTTC. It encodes CASSYRISSGGQETQYF.